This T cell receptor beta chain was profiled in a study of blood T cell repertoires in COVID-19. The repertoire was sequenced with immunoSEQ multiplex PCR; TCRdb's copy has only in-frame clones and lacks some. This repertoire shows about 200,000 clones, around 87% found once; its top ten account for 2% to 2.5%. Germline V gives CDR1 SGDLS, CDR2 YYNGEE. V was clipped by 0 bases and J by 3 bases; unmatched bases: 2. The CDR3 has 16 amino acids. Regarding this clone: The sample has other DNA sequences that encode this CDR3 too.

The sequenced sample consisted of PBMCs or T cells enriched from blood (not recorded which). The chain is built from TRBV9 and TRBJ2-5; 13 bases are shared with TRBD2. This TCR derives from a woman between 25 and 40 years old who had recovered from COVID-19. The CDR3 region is CASSVGLAGGKETQYF. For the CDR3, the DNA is TGTGCCAGCAGCGTAGGACTAGCGGGAGGAAAAGAGACCCAGTACTTC.